This TCR beta chain stems from a study of vaccination and CD4 T cells after COVID-19. Overall study: The authors exposed cells to overlapping spike peptides derived from SARS-CoV-2, HCoV-NL63, HCoV-OC43 and HCoV-229E.

This sample's treatment: approximately 11-day PBMC culture with coronavirus spike peptide pools or control peptides (ViraFEST assay). Peptide pool stimulation in ViraFEST expanded antigen-specific T cells, whose TCRs were then sequenced. Wells contained roughly 2.2 million PBMCs each, and these were cultured with around 10 IU/ml IL-2 and roughly 9.8 ug/ml peptide pools. Comments on this clonotype: Its antigen is undetermined.

Sequenced with the Oncomine TCR Beta short-read assay was DNA taken from cultured CD4+ T cells. TCRdb re-called the PCR reads with MiXCR, one entry per CDR3 protein. The table has about 14,000 distinct CDR3 sequences, about 50% seen once. J lost 2 bases, V lost 1 base, and 10 bases had no gene match. Germline V CDR1 and CDR2: DFQATT, SNEGSKA (reference sequence). The CDR3 is 19 residues long. The sequencing sample was made of CD4+ T cells from blood, cultured in vitro. The V call is TRBV20-1, the J call TRBJ2-3; TRBD2 agrees at 15 bases. This receptor was obtained from a human donor who had recovered from COVID-19. The CDR3 sequence is CSARASGRTSGRATDTQYF. DNA for the CDR3: TGCAGTGCTAGAGCCTCGGGCCGGACTAGCGGGAGGGCCACAGATACGCAGTATTTT.